Here is one TCR beta chain with its context. The antigen remains unidentified. The source of the sample is a study of T cell clones after liver transplantation. Overall study: Post-transplant blood was tracked for graft-donor-reactive T cell clones identified in a pre-transplant mixed lymphocyte reaction.

Study-level findings and limits: The donor-reactive repertoire was only partly measurable in two subjects, lacking donor cells.

Some clones are missing from TCRdb's copy, which holds only in-frame ones; the method was immunoSEQ multiplex PCR. The data contain 20,000 to 30,000 clones, approximately 68% of them seen just once; the ten biggest clones take up approximately 3%. This CDR3 has 15 amino acids. V was trimmed by 7 bases and J by 0 bases, leaving 12 bases between them. Looked up from germline, CDR1 is SNHLY and CDR2 is FYNNEI. The receptor comes from a human donor who received a liver transplant. The sequencing used CD4+ T cells from blood, collected before liver transplant. This chain links TRBV2 with TRBJ2-2; no firm D call. The CDR3 nucleotides read TGTGCCAGCAAACTCAGGAGTACGAACACCGGGGAGCTGTTTTTT. Protein sequence: CASKLRSTNTGELFF.